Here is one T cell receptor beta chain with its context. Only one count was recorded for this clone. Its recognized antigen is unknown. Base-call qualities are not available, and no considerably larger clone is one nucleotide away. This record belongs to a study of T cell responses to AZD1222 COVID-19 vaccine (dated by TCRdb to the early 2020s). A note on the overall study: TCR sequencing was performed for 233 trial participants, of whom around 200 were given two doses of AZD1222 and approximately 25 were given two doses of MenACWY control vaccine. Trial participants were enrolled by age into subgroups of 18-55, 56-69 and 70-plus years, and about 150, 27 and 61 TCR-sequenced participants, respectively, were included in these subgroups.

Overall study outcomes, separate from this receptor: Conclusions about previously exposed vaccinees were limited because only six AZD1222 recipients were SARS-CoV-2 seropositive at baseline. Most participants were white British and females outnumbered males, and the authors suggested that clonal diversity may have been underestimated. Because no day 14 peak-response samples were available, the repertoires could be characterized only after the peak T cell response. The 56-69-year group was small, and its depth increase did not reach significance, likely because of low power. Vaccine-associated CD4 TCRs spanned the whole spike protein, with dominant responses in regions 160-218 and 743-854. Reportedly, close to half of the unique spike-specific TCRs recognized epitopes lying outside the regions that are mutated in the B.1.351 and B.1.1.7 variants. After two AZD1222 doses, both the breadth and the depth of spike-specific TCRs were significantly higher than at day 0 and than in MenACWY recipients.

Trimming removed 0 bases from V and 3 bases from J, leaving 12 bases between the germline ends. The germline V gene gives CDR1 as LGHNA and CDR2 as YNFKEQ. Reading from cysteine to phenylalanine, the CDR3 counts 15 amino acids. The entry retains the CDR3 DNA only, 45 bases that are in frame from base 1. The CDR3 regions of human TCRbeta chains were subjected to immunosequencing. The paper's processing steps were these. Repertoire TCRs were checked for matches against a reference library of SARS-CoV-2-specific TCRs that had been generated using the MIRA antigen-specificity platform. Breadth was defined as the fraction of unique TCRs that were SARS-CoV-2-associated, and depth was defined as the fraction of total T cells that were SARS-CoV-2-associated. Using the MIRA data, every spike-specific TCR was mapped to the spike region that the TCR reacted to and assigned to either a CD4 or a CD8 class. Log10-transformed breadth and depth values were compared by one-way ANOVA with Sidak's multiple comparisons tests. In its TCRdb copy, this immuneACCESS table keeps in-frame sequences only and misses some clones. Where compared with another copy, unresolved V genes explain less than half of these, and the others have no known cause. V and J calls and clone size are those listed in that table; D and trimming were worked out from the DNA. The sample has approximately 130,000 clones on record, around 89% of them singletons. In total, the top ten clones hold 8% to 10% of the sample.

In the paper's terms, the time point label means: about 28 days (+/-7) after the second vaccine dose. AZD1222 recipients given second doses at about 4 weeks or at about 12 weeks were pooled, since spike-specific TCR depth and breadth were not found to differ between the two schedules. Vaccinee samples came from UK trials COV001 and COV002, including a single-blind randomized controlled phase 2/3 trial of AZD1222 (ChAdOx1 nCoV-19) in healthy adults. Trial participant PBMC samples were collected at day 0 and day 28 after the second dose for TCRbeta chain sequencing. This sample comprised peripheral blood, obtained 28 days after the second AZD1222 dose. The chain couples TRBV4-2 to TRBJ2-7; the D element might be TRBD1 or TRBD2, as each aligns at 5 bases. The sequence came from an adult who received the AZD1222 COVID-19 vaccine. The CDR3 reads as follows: CASSQEGAGDYEQYF. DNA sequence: TGTGCCAGCAGCCAAGAAGGGGCCGGGGACTACGAGCAGTACTTC.